The 25 T cell receptor beta chains below come from one sample, sequenced in a study of CD8 T cells in ankylosing spondylitis. TCRdb used MiXCR to reprocess the 5' RACE reads, holding one entry per CDR3 protein. The table records around 300,000 distinct CDR3 sequences, roughly 14% of them present only once. What was sequenced was blood, either unsorted or a sorted T cell fraction (not recorded which). The receptors here all came from a male donor with ankylosing spondylitis or in good health (not recorded which).

The J gene is TRBJ2-7, the V gene TRBV28; D may correspond to TRBD1 or TRBD2 (8 bases each). Germline CDR1 reads MDHEN; CDR2 reads SYDVKM. Trimming removed 4 bases from V and 0 bases from J, with 19 bases in between. The CDR3 covers 17 residues. CDR3 loop: CASSSRRGLAGSYEQYF. The CDR3 DNA reads as TGTGCCAGCAGTTCACGCAGGGGGCTAGCGGGCTCCTACGAGCAGTACTTC.

The CDR3 sequence is CASGRTGGSYNEQFF. The CDR3 DNA is TGCGCCAGCGGCCGGACAGGGGGCTCCTACAATGAGCAGTTCTTC. This chain uses TRBV5-1 with TRBJ2-1; 10 bases fit TRBD1. Germline-derived CDR1 and CDR2 are SGHRS and YFSETQ. Losses at the gene ends were 7 bases for V and 0 bases for J; bases not matched to a gene: 4. This CDR3 region has 15 residues.

The chain employs TRBV3-1 and TRBJ1-6; D uncertain. The CDR3 totals 13 residues. V lost 5 bases to trimming and J lost 6 bases, with 8 bases between them. Germline lookup yields CDR1 LGHDT and CDR2 YNNKEL (reference sequence). The CDR3 DNA is TGTGCCAGCAGCGCCGCGCCTAATTCACCCCTCCACTTT. Protein sequence: CASSAAPNSPLHF.

In its sample, this clonotype was seen many times. This chain uses TRBV5-1 with TRBJ1-1; 7 bases line up with TRBD1. This CDR3 comprises 12 residues. Germline CDR1 is SGHRS and CDR2 is YFSETQ. J was trimmed by 11 bases and V by 4 bases; bases with no gene match: 8. The CDR3 DNA sequence: TGCGCCAGCAGCCCCCCCGGGACAGAGGCTTTCTTT. Translating gives CASSPPGTEAFF.

This clonotype was detected only a few times. This chain joins TRBV12-3 or TRBV12-4 and TRBJ2-7; 7 bases line up with TRBD2. The CDR3 runs 14 residues. V was clipped by 6 bases and J by 2 bases; unmatched bases: 7. The CDR3 DNA follows: TGTGCCAGCAGCGGCAGCGGGGCCACCTACGAGCAGTACTTC. It encodes CASSGSGATYEQYF.

V is TRBV7-9 and J is TRBJ2-6; no definite D call. The length of the CDR3 is 11 residues. Trimming cost V 5 bases and J 14 bases, with 10 bases left between them. CDR1 SEHNR and CDR2 FQNEAQ come from the germline V gene (reference sequence). CDR3 sequence: CASSPSRILTF. CDR3 nucleotide sequence: TGTGCCAGCAGCCCCTCCAGGATCCTGACTTTC. Supplemented by reference TRBV7-9 and TRBJ2-6, the full variable domain reads DTGVSQNPRHKITKRGQNVTFRCDPISEHNRLYWYRQTLGQGPEFLTYFQNEAQLEKSRLLSDRFSAERPKGSFSTLEIQRTEQGDSAMYLCASSPSRILTFGAGSRLTVL.

The chain recombines TRBV12-5 with TRBJ1-1, with 7 bases fitting TRBD1. The CDR3 length is 20 residues. With V trimmed by 0 bases and J by 7 bases, 23 bases remained unmatched. CDR1 and CDR2 (germline): LGHNT, FRNRAP. The CDR3 region is CASGLVPLVQGKEGQGEAFF. CDR3 DNA: TGTGCTAGTGGTTTGGTACCCCTAGTACAGGGGAAGGAGGGTCAAGGTGAAGCTTTCTTT.

This clonotype has only a few counts. This chain links TRBV5-1 with TRBJ2-5; 11 bases agree with TRBD2. Trimming at V came to 7 bases and at J to 1 base, leaving 3 bases not matched to a gene. Germline V gene sequence: CDR1 SGHRS, CDR2 YFSETQ. This CDR3 contains 14 residues. The CDR3 sequence: CASGGTSGQETQYF. The CDR3 DNA follows: TGCGCCAGCGGTGGGACTAGCGGCCAAGAGACCCAGTACTTC.

The rearrangement links TRBV10-3 to TRBJ2-2; no clear D gene. Deletions cut 0 bases from V and 6 bases from J, with 5 bases between. CDR3 length equals 13 residues. CDR1 is ENHRY and CDR2 is SYGVKD in the germline V gene. This CDR3 reads CAISESRPGELFF. The CDR3 DNA follows: TGTGCCATCAGTGAGTCTAGGCCCGGGGAGCTGTTTTTT.

A few counts support this clonotype. Mismatch with germline at one junction end may stem from a read error. The chain is built from TRBV4-1 and TRBJ2-1; 7 positions agree with TRBD2. In germline, CDR1 is MGHRA, CDR2 YSYEKL. The length of the CDR3 is 13 residues. CDR3 protein: CASSQDRELAEIF. In nucleotides, the CDR3 is TGCGCCAGCAGCCAAGATCGAGAGCTAGCGGAGATCTTC.

The V call is TRBV20-1, the J call TRBJ2-7, with 11 bases fitting TRBD1. Per the germline V gene, CDR1 is DFQATT and CDR2 is SNEGSKA (reference sequence). The J segment lost 7 bases and the V segment lost 6 bases, leaving 11 bases of the junction unmatched. The CDR3 has 14 amino acids. The CDR3 loop reads CSATRDRGFGEQYF. The CDR3 DNA sequence: TGCAGTGCAACCCGGGACAGGGGGTTCGGTGAGCAGTACTTC.

Ten or more counts support this clonotype. The CDR3 loop reads CASSPLAGVYNEQFF. Here the CDR3 DNA reads TGTGCCAGCAGTCCCCTAGCGGGGGTTTACAATGAGCAGTTCTTC. This rearrangement joins TRBV7-2 to TRBJ2-1; the match to TRBD2 covers 10 bases. CDR3 size: 15 residues. Germline values: CDR1 SGHTA, CDR2 FQGNSA. V shed 6 bases and J 4 bases; nucleotides not matched to a gene: 6.

This clonotype was seen more than once but under ten times. V usage is TRBV7-9 and J usage is TRBJ2-7; D is undetermined. Germline loops: CDR1 SEHNR, CDR2 FQNEAQ (reference sequence). The CDR3 has 13 amino acids. The germline V and J ends were trimmed by 5 bases and 3 bases, with 11 bases remaining between them. CDR3 nucleotides: TGTGCCAGCAGCGCCGACGGTTACTACGAGCAGTACTTC. It yields the protein CASSADGYYEQYF.

At least ten counts were recorded for this clonotype. This rearrangement joins TRBV9 to TRBJ1-1; D unresolved. Germline assignment: CDR1 SGDLS and CDR2 YYNGEE. There are 13 residues in the CDR3. The V gene lost 0 bases and the J gene lost 2 bases, with 5 bases spanning the gap. This CDR3 reads CASSVAINTEAFF. CDR3 coding DNA: TGTGCCAGCAGCGTAGCTATCAACACTGAAGCTTTCTTT.

The chain joins TRBV3-1 to TRBJ2-3, with 8 bases identical to TRBD1. This CDR3 spans 16 amino acids. CDR1 and CDR2 (germline): LGHDT, YNNKEL (reference sequence). J was trimmed by 1 base and V by 4 bases; bases with no gene match: 7. CDR3 in amino acids: CASSPLGQGGTDTQYF. CDR3 in DNA: TGTGCCAGCAGCCCTCTTGGACAGGGAGGCACAGATACGCAGTATTTT.

In its sample, this clonotype was seen a few times. This sequence joins TRBV12-3 or TRBV12-4 and TRBJ2-7, with TRBD2 identical over 13 bases. The CDR3 covers 15 residues. V lost 0 bases, J lost 7 bases, and 3 bases stayed unmatched. DNA for the CDR3: TGTGCCAGCAGTTTAGCCGGGGGACTAGCGGGAGAGCAGTACTTC. Protein: CASSLAGGLAGEQYF.

V usage is TRBV28 and J usage is TRBJ2-1, with D perhaps matching TRBD2 (5 bases). V lost 10 bases and J 6 bases, leaving 13 bases between the germline ends. Per germline, CDR1 MDHEN and CDR2 SYDVKM. The CDR3 sequence is 12 residues long. The CDR3 coding sequence is TGTGCCACCATACTAAGCGGCAATGAGCAGTTCTTC. Protein: CATILSGNEQFF. The full variable domain, completed using reference TRBV28 and TRBJ2-1, is DVKVTQSSRYLVKRTGEKVFLECVQDMDHENMFWYRQDPGLGLRLIYFSYDVKMKEKGDIPEGYSVSREKKERFSLILESASTNQTSMYLCATILSGNEQFFGPGTRLTVL.

This clonotype came up many times. The rearrangement uses TRBV2 and TRBJ2-7, with TRBD2 identical over 12 bases. Looked up from germline, CDR1 is SNHLY and CDR2 is FYNNEI. The CDR3 has 15 amino acids. With V trimmed by 6 bases and J by 6 bases, 9 bases remained unmatched. The CDR3 coding sequence is TGTGCCAGCAGGGAGACTAGCGGGGGTCCCATCGAGCAGTACTTC. Protein sequence: CASRETSGGPIEQYF.

CDR3 sequence: CASSEGYPGYTF. The CDR3 nucleotides read TGTGCCAGCAGTGAGGGGTATCCTGGCTACACCTTC. The rearrangement joins TRBV6-1 to TRBJ1-2; D not resolved. CDR3 length equals 12 residues. Trimming stripped 3 bases from V and 7 bases from J, with 9 bases between. The germline CDR1 and CDR2 sequences are MNHNS and SASEGT.

The chain recombines TRBV11-2 with TRBJ2-7, with 10 bases that match TRBD1. The junction had 14 bases not matched to a gene; V was cut back by 5 bases and J by 10 bases. This CDR3 is built from 15 residues. Germline-derived CDR1 and CDR2 are SGHAT and FQNNGV. As DNA, the CDR3 is TGTGCCAGCAGCCCCGTTACGGCGACAGGGGGCCTCCAGTACTTC. Amino acid sequence: CASSPVTATGGLQYF.

The J gene is TRBJ2-3, the V gene TRBV20-1, with 12 bases fitting TRBD2. Trimming took 6 bases from V and 3 from J; bases not matched to a gene: 4. CDR3 length: 14 amino acids. Germline V gene sequence: CDR1 DFQATT, CDR2 SNEGSKA (reference sequence). This CDR3 is CSAPTSGGTDTQYF. In DNA form, the CDR3 reads TGCAGTGCCCCAACTAGCGGGGGGACAGATACGCAGTATTTT.

The CDR3 region is CASSEYSGQGNSPLHF. The CDR3 nucleotides read TGTGCCAGCAGTGAATATTCGGGACAGGGGAATTCACCCCTCCACTTT. V usage is TRBV25-1 and J usage is TRBJ1-6; 10 nucleotides align to TRBD1. There are 16 residues in the CDR3. Per the germline V gene, CDR1 is MGHDK and CDR2 is SYGVNS. Trimming cost V 0 bases and J 7 bases; bases outside gene matches: 3.

The V call is TRBV12-3 or TRBV12-4, the J call TRBJ2-1; D call uncertain. CDR3 length: 16 amino acids. The V and J ends lost 7 bases and 1 base respectively, with 17 bases between them. The CDR3 DNA reads TGTGCCAGCAAAATAACCCTTGCTAGTTCCTACAATGAGCAGTTCTTC. Protein product: CASKITLASSYNEQFF.

This clonotype was found many times. The V gene is TRBV12-3 or TRBV12-4, the J gene TRBJ1-1; D gene ambiguous. The V end was cut by 7 bases, the J end by 4 bases, with 13 bases between. This CDR3 is built from 13 residues. The CDR3 is CASNARGLTEAFF. The CDR3 coding sequence is TGTGCCAGCAATGCCCGGGGTCTCACTGAAGCTTTCTTT.

The genes are TRBV7-9 and TRBJ2-3; 9 positions agree with TRBD2. Trimming removed 5 bases from V and 10 bases from J; junction bases left unmatched: 7. Germline CDR1 SEHNR, CDR2 FQNEAQ (reference sequence). The CDR3 totals 13 residues. The CDR3 sequence is CASSTQPSGAQYF. The CDR3 region has the DNA TGTGCCAGCAGCACTCAGCCTAGCGGGGCGCAGTATTTT.